The clone carrying this T cell receptor beta chain was observed a few times. Its target is not known. The germline CDR1 and CDR2 sequences are DFQATT and SNEGSKA (reference sequence). Trimming took 0 bases from V and 3 from J, leaving 5 bases between them. The CDR3 runs 12 residues. This entry is derived from a study of blood T cells in healthy people across ages. General study results and limits: Possibly confounding the expanded clonotype changes was the fact that donor CMV status was unknown.

A J-beta primer mix and a sample-barcoded 5' primer were used in a second PCR of about 7 to 12 cycles. TCRdb passed the 5' RACE reads through MiXCR, listing each CDR3 protein once. This table holds 650,000 to 800,000 distinct CDR3 sequences, approximately 44% found once. The TCR originated in a man between 60 and 75 years old in good health. The chain uses TRBV20-1 and TRBJ1-1; D is uncertain. Material: blood. The CDR3 is CSARDGDTEAFF. Here the CDR3 DNA reads TGCAGTGCTAGAGATGGGGACACTGAAGCTTTCTTT.